One sample yielded the 28 T cell receptor beta chains listed below, sequenced in a study of CD8 T cells in ankylosing spondylitis. Using its own MiXCR run on the 5' RACE reads, TCRdb lists one record per CDR3 protein. The table has about 36,000 distinct CDR3 sequences, 11% seen once. Sequenced input: synovial fluid, either unsorted or a sorted T cell fraction (not recorded which). These receptors were taken from a male donor with ankylosing spondylitis.

CDR3 nucleotides: TGTGCCAGCAGCAGCGCGGAAGGATTAAATGAAAAACTGTTTTTT. It is translated as CASSSAEGLNEKLFF. The chain uses TRBV7-9 and TRBJ1-4; D remains unclear. CDR3 length: 15 amino acids. The V end was cut by 5 bases, the J end by 5 bases, with 15 bases between. Germline loops: CDR1 SEHNR, CDR2 FQNEAQ (reference sequence).

This clonotype was found many times. The genes are TRBV13 and TRBJ2-1, with D perhaps TRBD2 (5 bases). Trimming removed 4 bases at V and 2 bases at J, with 9 bases between. The CDR3 is 14 residues long. The V gene's germline CDR1 is PRHDT and CDR2 FYEKMQ (reference sequence). In DNA, the CDR3 is TGTGCCAGCAGCTCTTCGGGAACCTACAATGAGCAGTTCTTC. It codes for CASSSSGTYNEQFF.

V and J are TRBV28 and TRBJ2-2; 8 nucleotides line up with TRBD1. The length of the CDR3 is 14 residues. The V gene end was trimmed by 9 bases and the J gene end by 3 bases; junction bases not matched to a gene: 6. Germline assignment: CDR1 MDHEN and CDR2 SYDVKM. CDR3 sequence: CASDGQGDTGELFF. CDR3 sequence (DNA): TGTGCCAGTGACGGACAGGGAGACACCGGGGAGCTGTTTTTT.

This clonotype occurred a few times. V is TRBV3-1 and J is TRBJ2-7; D gene uncertain. The germline V gene has CDR1 LGHDT and CDR2 YNNKEL (reference sequence). The V and J ends lost 4 bases and 3 bases respectively, with 10 bases between them. The CDR3 totals 13 residues. CDR3 nucleotides: TGTGCCAGCAGCCCCCATGGGGACTACGAGCAGTACTTC. It encodes CASSPHGDYEQYF.

This clonotype occurred a few times. The chain recombines TRBV10-3 with TRBJ1-3; D not resolved. CDR3 length equals 12 residues. Trimming pared 6 bases from V and 6 bases from J, leaving 9 bases between. Per germline, CDR1 ENHRY and CDR2 SYGVKD. The CDR3 DNA reads TGTGCCATCAGCCCGGGAGAAAACACCATATATTTT. Its protein is CAISPGENTIYF.

This chain uses TRBV5-1 with TRBJ2-1, with D maybe TRBD2 (6 bases). V shed 9 bases and J shed 6 bases, with 13 bases lying between them. This CDR3 has 12 amino acids. CDR1 is SGHRS and CDR2 is YFSETQ in the germline V gene. In DNA form, the CDR3 reads TGCGCCACCTCCGTGGGGGGCAATGAGCAGTTCTTC. It specifies CATSVGGNEQFF.

This clonotype is labeled medium-sized. The chain links TRBV21-1 to TRBJ1-6; the table's D call, TRBD1, was not checked against the DNA. TRBV21-1 has pseudogene status. CDR3 length equals 15 residues. The CDR3 spells CASSRWAGFDSPLHF. The CDR3 DNA reads TGTGCCAGCAGCCGTTGGGCAGGGTTTGATTCACCCCTCCACTTT.

This clonotype was seen a handful of times. The rearrangement links TRBV10-3 to TRBJ1-1; 8 bases match TRBD1. The CDR3 runs to 17 residues. Losses at the gene ends were 4 bases for V and 7 bases for J; bases not matched to a gene: 17. Looked up from germline, CDR1 is ENHRY and CDR2 is SYGVKD. As DNA, the CDR3 is TGTGCCATCAGTGTAACCCAGACAGGGGCGAAGGATCGTGAAGCTTTCTTT. It yields the protein CAISVTQTGAKDREAFF.

This clonotype was seen many times. This chain connects TRBV6-1 to TRBJ2-1; 9 bases fit TRBD1. The CDR3 has 17 amino acids. Germline loops: CDR1 MNHNS, CDR2 SASEGT. Germline trimming cut 8 bases from V and 0 bases from J; bases unmatched to any gene: 11. The CDR3 sequence is CASPGTGSESSYNEQFF. The CDR3 DNA sequence: TGTGCCAGCCCCGGGACAGGGAGTGAGAGCTCCTACAATGAGCAGTTCTTC.

The chain carries TRBV7-9 and TRBJ2-2, with TRBD2 matching over 10 bases. This CDR3 comprises 15 residues. CDR1 is SEHNR and CDR2 is FQNEAQ in the germline V gene (reference sequence). With V trimmed by 4 bases and J by 1 base, 0 bases remained unmatched. The CDR3: CASSWTSGNTGELFF. DNA of the CDR3: TGTGCCAGCAGCTGGACTAGCGGGAACACCGGGGAGCTGTTTTTT.

The chain has TRBV28 and TRBJ2-1, with 7 bases matching TRBD2. This CDR3 is 15 amino acids long. CDR1 is MDHEN and CDR2 is SYDVKM in the germline V gene. The CDR3, as DNA: TGTGCGAACAGTTTATGGGGCTCTAGCGGAGGCGAGCAGTTCTTC. Amino acids: CANSLWGSSGGEQFF.

In its sample, this clonotype was seen a few times. The J gene is TRBJ2-5, the V gene TRBV5-8, with 9 bases lining up with TRBD1. The trim removed 2 bases at V and 0 bases at J, leaving 5 bases unmatched. The CDR3 spans 16 residues. CDR1 and CDR2 (germline): SGHTS, YDEGEE. This CDR3 reads CASSFPGTGYQETQYF. The CDR3 nucleotides read TGTGCCAGCAGCTTCCCCGGGACAGGGTACCAAGAGACCCAGTACTTC.

The table lists this clonotype with a few counts. The chain uses TRBV11-2 and TRBJ2-3; perhaps TRBD1 as D (5 bases). Germline values: CDR1 SGHAT, CDR2 FQNNGV. The V end was cut by 7 bases, the J end by 3 bases, with 20 bases between. The CDR3 has 16 amino acids. The CDR3 region is CASNSLGVDETDTQYF. As DNA, the CDR3 is TGTGCCAGCAATTCCCTAGGGGTAGATGAAACAGATACGCAGTATTTT.

This clonotype has more than one count but fewer than ten. The chain couples TRBV7-8 to TRBJ1-5; D is unclear. The CDR3 covers 15 residues. V lost 1 base, J lost 0 bases, and 7 bases lay in between. Germline V gene lookup returns CDR1 SGHVS and CDR2 FQNEAQ. CDR3 DNA: TGTGCCAGCAGCTTAGATCGGGTTAGCAATCAGCCCCAGCATTTT. Encoded protein: CASSLDRVSNQPQHF.

This clonotype is medium-sized in the sample. The chain couples TRBV29-1 to TRBJ1-2, with D unresolved. The CDR3 spans 12 residues. The V gene's germline CDR1 is SQVTM and CDR2 ANQGSEA. V was cut by 4 bases and J by 5 bases, with 11 bases left in between. The chain's CDR3 is CSVGEPGYGYTF. CDR3 sequence (DNA): TGCAGCGTTGGTGAACCTGGATATGGCTACACCTTC.

This clonotype was seen more than once but under ten times. The conserved closing phenylalanine or tryptophan is absent in this CDR3, likely reflecting a read error. V is TRBV5-6 and J is TRBJ2-3; 11 nucleotides agree with TRBD1. The germline V gene encodes CDR1 SGHDT and CDR2 YYEEEE. This CDR3 has 16 amino acids. V lost 4 bases, J lost 6 bases, and 10 bases stayed unmatched. CDR3 loop: CASSRGTGGFGDTQYI. The CDR3 nucleotides are TGTGCCAGCAGCCGCGGGACAGGGGGTTTCGGGGATACGCAGTATATT.

This clonotype was detected ten times or more. This sequence joins TRBV28 and TRBJ2-1; weak D call: TRBD1 (6 bases). This CDR3 comprises 15 residues. The germline V and J ends were trimmed by 5 bases and 6 bases, with 17 bases remaining between them. From germline, CDR1 is MDHEN and CDR2 SYDVKM. The CDR3 nucleotides read TGTGCCAGCAGTCCTCAGGGGTGGTCAAGCAATGAGCAGTTCTTC. Amino acid sequence: CASSPQGWSSNEQFF.

The chain links TRBV11-3 to TRBJ2-1; 7 bases line up with TRBD2. V lost 6 bases, J lost 9 bases, and 11 bases stayed unmatched. The CDR3 totals 14 residues. The V gene's germline CDR1 is SGHNT and CDR2 YENEEA. The CDR3 is CASSGRAGDGEQFF. The CDR3 bases are TGTGCCAGCAGTGGTAGGGCGGGGGACGGTGAGCAGTTCTTC. The full variable domain, its missing parts supplied by reference TRBV11-3 and TRBJ2-1, is EAGVVQSPRYKIIEKKQPVAFWCNPISGHNTLYWYLQNLGQGPELLIRYENEEAVDDSQLPKDRFSAERLKGVDSTLKIQPAELGDSAVYLCASSGRAGDGEQFFGPGTRLTVL.

This clonotype appeared many times. The gene calls are TRBV24-1 and TRBJ1-2, with 7 bases that match TRBD1. The CDR3 length is 13 residues. J was trimmed by 2 bases and V by 4 bases; bases with no gene match: 0. Germline assignment: CDR1 KGHDR and CDR2 SFDVKD. The CDR3: CATSEGQNYGYTF. The CDR3 DNA reads TGTGCCACCAGTGAGGGACAGAACTATGGCTACACCTTC.

This clonotype was seen a handful of times. The chain links TRBV20-1 to TRBJ2-3, with D possibly being TRBD2 (6 bases). Per the germline V gene, CDR1 is DFQATT and CDR2 is SNEGSKA (reference sequence). The CDR3 is 14 amino acids. V gave up 5 bases and J gave up 2 bases, with 14 bases separating them. CDR3 region: CSAPLAIYTDTQYF. CDR3 nucleotides: TGCAGTGCTCCCCTAGCGATATACACAGATACGCAGTATTTT.

The V call is TRBV4-3, the J call TRBJ1-5; D is uncertain. Trimming took 1 base from V and 5 from J, leaving 6 bases between them. CDR3 length: 13 amino acids. In germline, CDR1 is LGHNA, CDR2 YSLEER. CDR3 in DNA: TGCGCCAGCAGCCAAGGCCAAGATCAGCCCCAGCATTTT. The encoded protein is CASSQGQDQPQHF.

This clonotype was observed many times. The chain has TRBV7-3 and TRBJ1-1; 10 bases line up with TRBD1. This CDR3 spans 16 amino acids. Germline trimming cut 2 bases from V and 14 bases from J; bases unmatched to any gene: 17. Looked up from germline, CDR1 is SGHTA and CDR2 is FQGTGA. DNA of the CDR3: TGTGCCAGCAGCTTACGACACCCCTCCCGGGACAGGGGTGCGTTCTTT. Translating it yields CASSLRHPSRDRGAFF.

This clonotype was seen only a few times. J is TRBJ2-5 and V is TRBV12-5; no clear D gene. V lost 5 bases and J lost 5, with 9 bases in between. The CDR3 runs to 12 residues. Germline lookup yields CDR1 LGHNT and CDR2 FRNRAP. The CDR3 reads CASGPRVETQYF. CDR3 sequence (DNA): TGTGCTAGTGGTCCCCGCGTGGAGACCCAGTACTTC.

This clonotype has at least ten counts. The chain couples TRBV29-1 to TRBJ2-3, with 7 bases aligning to TRBD1. Trimming at V came to 7 bases and at J to 1 base, leaving 5 bases not matched to a gene. The CDR3 runs 13 residues. Germline lookup yields CDR1 SQVTM and CDR2 ANQGSEA. The CDR3 reads CSAPGQGTDTQYF. The CDR3 bases are TGCAGCGCTCCCGGACAGGGCACAGATACGCAGTATTTT.

This clonotype was detected many times. The chain employs TRBV11-2 and TRBJ2-3, with 9 bases aligning to TRBD1. The CDR3 length is 17 residues. Germline V CDR1 and CDR2: SGHAT, FQNNGV. V dropped 0 bases and J dropped 4; count of bases not matched to a gene: 8. The CDR3 is CASSLDTGTGRPDTQYF. The CDR3 DNA follows: TGTGCCAGCAGCTTAGATACCGGGACAGGGAGGCCAGATACGCAGTATTTT.

V usage is TRBV18 and J usage is TRBJ2-2; TRBD1 matches at 8 bases. Germline CDR1 reads KGHSH; CDR2 reads LQKENI. This CDR3 spans 18 amino acids. The ends lost 2 bases at V and 2 bases at J; junction bases unmatched: 10. The CDR3 DNA reads TGTGCCAGCTCACCATCCCCCGACAGGGGCCTTAACACCGGGGAGCTGTTTTTT. It specifies CASSPSPDRGLNTGELFF.

This clonotype was recorded a few times. The genes are TRBV2 and TRBJ2-3, with a tentative D call TRBD1 (5 bases). The V and J ends lost 11 bases and 3 bases respectively, with 12 bases between them. Germline CDR1 and CDR2: SNHLY and FYNNEI. The CDR3 totals 12 residues. The CDR3 loop reads CAGASSTDTQYF. In DNA, the CDR3 is TGTGCCGGGGCCTCTAGTACAGATACGCAGTATTTT.

This clonotype was seen a handful of times. The V gene is TRBV7-9, the J gene TRBJ1-3; D unclear. The CDR3 contains 17 residues. Trimming cost V 0 bases and J 0 bases, with 12 bases left between them. CDR1 and CDR2 (germline): SEHNR, FQNEAQ (reference sequence). CDR3 loop: CASSLAGRRLSGNTIYF. CDR3 DNA: TGTGCCAGCAGCTTAGCAGGGCGCCGACTCTCTGGAAACACCATATATTTT.